This T cell receptor beta chain was sequenced during a study of OX40 agonist ivuxolimab in advanced cancers. Study-level background: The costimulatory receptor OX40 (CD134) was targeted by ivuxolimab, a fully human IgG2 agonistic monoclonal antibody. Intravenous ivuxolimab was administered to patients every 2 weeks at six dose levels: 0.01, 0.1, 0.3, 1.5, 3 and 10 mg/kg. Among the 50 to 55 dose-escalation patients, around 19 had hepatocellular carcinoma, around 15 melanoma, 9 renal cell carcinoma and 9 head and neck cancer. A male proportion of 82.7% and a mean age of around 60 years, ranging from roughly 23 to 79, were recorded for the dose-escalation cohort. Prior anti-PD-1, anti-PD-L1 or anti-CTLA-4 therapy was permitted, and checkpoint inhibitors had been received by about two fifths of dose-escalation patients. Three dose-escalation patients achieved partial responses, one with hepatocellular carcinoma and two with cutaneous melanoma. The point of sequencing TCRbeta in the periphery was to test whether ivuxolimab changed TCR sequence diversity and drove clonal T-cell expansion. The paper reports the monotherapy dose-escalation portion (N of about 54 patients) of the phase I ivuxolimab trial. Study-level results and caveats: Low levels of normalized T-cell clonal expansion were also seen in some patients who did not respond. At doses of 0.1 to 3.0 mg/kg, clonal expansion of both CD4+ and CD8+ T cells in blood was seen between baseline and week 6. After ivuxolimab, more expanded clones were found on average in CD8+ T cells than in CD4+ T cells. Antigen specificity was not determined for the clonally expanded peripheral T cells. In partial responders in the 0.1-3.0 mg/kg groups, normalized peripheral clonal expansion was found to be among the lowest, especially among CD8+ T cells.

For sequencing of the TCRbeta CDR3 region, genomic DNA was extracted from the sorted cells. The immunoSEQ Assay was used for sequencing of TCRbeta CDR3 regions. This is the immuneACCESS table as TCRdb keeps it, with only in-frame sequences that have V and J called. A part of the clones is gone; compared with another copy, unresolved V genes explain less than half, and the rest is unexplained. The sample table holds around 80,000 clones, of which around nine tenths were seen once. The top ten hold less than 0.4% of the sample. Patients with a history of autoimmune disease or receiving systemic immunosuppression were excluded from the trial. Peripheral blood for TCR sequencing was drawn from every dose cohort at baseline, at cycle 4 day 1 and at cycle 7 day 1. Samples came from an open-label, multicenter, first-in-human phase I dose-escalation trial of ivuxolimab. Adults with locally advanced or metastatic melanoma, renal cell carcinoma, hepatocellular carcinoma or head and neck squamous cell carcinoma were enrolled in the trial. Before TCR sequencing, CD4+ T cells and CD8+ T cells from peripheral blood were sorted into separate populations.

In regard to this clone: Its antigen is not yet known. The input lacks base qualities; no much larger clone sits a single base away.

From cysteine to phenylalanine, the CDR3 is 11 amino acids long. Of all the DNA, just the CDR3 is kept, 33 bases in frame from base 1. The junction shows trimming of 7 bases on V and 9 bases on J, plus 10 bases between the germline ends. CDR1 and CDR2 are drawn from the germline V gene (reference sequence): MNHEY, SMNVEV. The receptor comes from an adult with an advanced solid tumor such as melanoma, head and neck, liver or kidney cancer. The material sequenced was CD4+ or CD8+ T cells sorted from blood, taken in a trial of the OX40 agonist ivuxolimab. The V gene is TRBV27 and the J gene is TRBJ2-1, with the D gene not clear enough to name. The DNA reads as follows: TGTGCCAGCACCACAAGTGGTGAGCAGTTCTTC. This gives the protein CASTTSGEQFF.